The 26 T cell receptor beta chains in this list originate from one sample, sequenced in a study of shared clonotypes between healthy human individuals. Measured with immunoSEQ multiplex PCR; TCRdb has only the in-frame clones, and not every one. The top ten clones hold around 0.35% of a sample with approximately 2,300,000 clones, 92% of them seen once. The sample taken for sequencing was naive CD4+ T cells from PBMCs. Stated subset: CD45RA+ positively selected. These receptor sequences come from a man aged 18 to 29 in good health. Some clones in this sample may be carry-over from other donors' samples.

This chain links TRBV6-1 with TRBJ2-3; TRBD2 aligns across 7 bases. J lost 0 bases, V lost 3 bases, and 6 bases had no gene match. From germline, CDR1 is MNHNS and CDR2 SASEGT. This CDR3 has 16 residues. The CDR3 coding sequence is TGTGCCAGCAGTGATTTTCGCGGGAGAAGCACAGATACGCAGTATTTT. Translation: CASSDFRGRSTDTQYF.

The chain has TRBV28 and TRBJ1-4; D is unresolved. With 3 bases removed from V and 7 bases from J, the gap between germline ends came to 6 bases. The germline CDR1 and CDR2 sequences are MDHEN and SYDVKM. CDR3 size: 12 residues. CDR3 nucleotides: TGTGCCAGCAGTTTTATCCCTGAAAAACTGTTTTTT. Protein sequence: CASSFIPEKLFF.

The genes are TRBV4-2 and TRBJ1-5; tentatively, D is TRBD1 (6 bases). V was cut by 4 bases and J by 7 bases, with 17 bases left in between. The CDR3 contains 15 residues. Germline CDR1 is LGHNA and CDR2 is YNFKEQ. The CDR3 protein is CASSLWGGGGQPQHF. The CDR3 coding sequence is TGTGCCAGCAGCCTCTGGGGAGGGGGAGGACAGCCCCAGCATTTT.

This clone appeared once. The chain joins TRBV10-3 to TRBJ2-1; D unclear. Germline lookup yields CDR1 ENHRY and CDR2 SYGVKD. The CDR3 spans 15 residues. V lost 1 base to trimming and J lost 6 bases, with 13 bases between them. This CDR3 is CAISEWQSSANEQFF. The CDR3 nucleotides read TGTGCCATCAGTGAGTGGCAATCCAGCGCCAATGAGCAGTTCTTC.

The chain joins TRBV28 to TRBJ1-2; 8 bases are a match to TRBD1. Germline V gene data show CDR1 as MDHEN and CDR2 as SYDVKM. The J segment lost 4 bases and the V segment lost 7 bases, leaving 20 bases of the junction unmatched. The CDR3 extends over 18 amino acids. The CDR3 loop reads CASIPGGRETFTIYGYTF. CDR3 DNA sequence: TGTGCCAGCATCCCAGGGGGCAGGGAGACCTTCACCATCTATGGCTACACCTTC.

J is TRBJ1-2 and V is TRBV28, with a possible D match to TRBD1 (6 bases). Trimming cost V 7 bases and J 2 bases, with 17 bases left between them. The V gene's germline CDR1 is MDHEN and CDR2 SYDVKM. The CDR3 totals 15 residues. CDR3 residues: CASTLGGAMNYGYTF. DNA for the CDR3: TGTGCCAGCACCCTAGGGGGGGCGATGAACTATGGCTACACCTTC.

This clone was observed once. This chain uses TRBV9 with TRBJ1-4; 9 bases line up with TRBD1. Germline lookup yields CDR1 SGDLS and CDR2 YYNGEE. The CDR3 has 15 amino acids. J gave up 2 bases and V 2 bases, and 1 base lay outside the gene matches. As DNA, the CDR3 is TGTGCCAGCAGCGTCGACAGGGGGACTAATGAAAAACTGTTTTTT. Translation gives CASSVDRGTNEKLFF.

The chain has TRBV7-6 and TRBJ1-4; unclear D gene. The CDR3 consists of 15 residues. Per the germline V gene, CDR1 is SGHVS and CDR2 is FNYEAQ. V was pared by 1 base and J by 0 bases, with 6 bases between. CDR3 sequence reads: CASSLGAATNEKLFF. The CDR3 DNA follows: TGTGCCAGCAGCTTAGGGGCAGCAACTAATGAAAAACTGTTTTTT.

The V call is TRBV2, the J call TRBJ2-1; no definite D call. The germline CDR1 and CDR2 sequences are SNHLY and FYNNEI. There are 12 residues in the CDR3. Between the trimmed V and J ends, which lost 7 bases and 10 bases, there was a span of 14 bases. The CDR3 DNA reads TGTGCCAGCAATCAAGGAGTAGCCGAGCAGTTCTTC. Protein product: CASNQGVAEQFF. Complete variable domain (other parts from reference TRBV2 and TRBJ2-1): EPEVTQTPSHQVTQMGQEVILRCVPISNHLYFYWYRQILGQKVEFLVSFYNNEISEKSEIFDDQFSVERPDGSNFTLKIRSTKLEDSAMYFCASNQGVAEQFFGPGTRLTVL.

This sequence joins TRBV29-1 and TRBJ1-2; no clear D gene. Germline CDR1 is SQVTM and CDR2 is ANQGSEA. The CDR3 length is 9 residues. V lost 6 bases to trimming and J lost 6 bases, with 5 bases between them. CDR3 loop: CSVSHGYTF. The DNA of the CDR3 is TGCAGCGTATCCCATGGCTACACCTTC.

The rearrangement links TRBV7-6 to TRBJ2-2; possibly TRBD1 for D (5 bases). Germline V CDR1 and CDR2: SGHVS, FNYEAQ. This CDR3 spans 12 amino acids. V was pared by 3 bases and J by 7 bases, with 6 bases between. This chain's CDR3 is CASSFRVGELFF. CDR3 sequence (DNA): TGTGCCAGCAGCTTCAGGGTCGGGGAGCTGTTTTTT.

The chain couples TRBV6-5 to TRBJ1-5; possible D gene TRBD1, 6 bases. V dropped 11 bases and J dropped 2 bases, with 19 bases sitting between them. This CDR3 contains 15 residues. Germline V gene lookup returns CDR1 MNHEY and CDR2 SVGAGI. The CDR3 region has the DNA TGTGCCGTCGGGGAAACAGGGATCGGCAATCAGCCCCAGCATTTT. Protein product: CAVGETGIGNQPQHF.

V usage is TRBV30 and J usage is TRBJ2-5, with 10 nucleotides matching TRBD2. This CDR3 has 16 amino acids. Germline CDR1 reads GTSNPN; CDR2 reads SVGIG (reference sequence). J lost 1 base, V lost 3 bases, and 8 bases had no gene match. CDR3 amino acids: CAWSNLAGVTQETQYF. CDR3 nucleotides: TGTGCCTGGAGCAACCTAGCGGGAGTTACCCAAGAGACCCAGTACTTC.

The V and J genes are TRBV25-1 and TRBJ2-5; 10 bases map to TRBD2. The CDR3 length is 15 residues. The germline V gene has CDR1 MGHDK and CDR2 SYGVNS. Germline trimming cut 6 bases from V and 5 bases from J; bases unmatched to any gene: 9. This CDR3 is CASRTLLAGRETQYF. In DNA, the CDR3 is TGTGCCAGCAGAACCCTACTAGCGGGGAGGGAGACCCAGTACTTC.

This sequence joins TRBV29-1 and TRBJ1-2; 8 positions match TRBD1. J lost 5 bases, V lost 7 bases, and 6 bases had no gene match. The CDR3 sequence is 12 residues long. Per the germline V gene, CDR1 is SQVTM and CDR2 is ANQGSEA. Written as DNA, the CDR3 is TGCAGCGCGTACAGACAGGGGTATGGCTACACCTTC. As protein: CSAYRQGYGYTF.

The chain is built from TRBV28 and TRBJ1-2; 9 bases line up with TRBD1. CDR1 MDHEN and CDR2 SYDVKM come from the germline V gene. After removal of 7 bases from V and 4 bases from J, the junction contained 10 bases not matched to a gene. CDR3 length equals 15 residues. The DNA for the CDR3 is TGTGCCAGCACCGTACCGGGACAGGGTCTCTATGGCTACACCTTC. It is translated as CASTVPGQGLYGYTF.

This clone was observed a few times. Other DNA sequences of this sample code for an identical CDR3. The chain has TRBV29-1 and TRBJ2-6, with D hard to call. The CDR3 runs 12 residues. Germline assignment: CDR1 SQVTM and CDR2 ANQGSEA. V was shortened by 2 bases and J by 1 base, with 0 bases between the two germline ends. The CDR3 DNA reads TGCAGCGTTGAATCTGGGGCCAACGTCCTGACTTTC. This translates into CSVESGANVLTF.

Concerning this clone itself: One end of the junction fails to match germline, which may point to a read error. V usage is TRBV6-6 and J usage is TRBJ2-1; 9 nucleotides align to TRBD1. This CDR3 is 15 amino acids long. The germline gives CDR1 MNHNY, CDR2 SVGAGI (reference sequence). The CDR3 is CASSLRDRVGNEQLF. DNA of the CDR3: TGTGCCAGCAGCCTCCGGGACAGGGTAGGCAATGAGCAGCTCTTC.

The J gene is TRBJ2-3, the V gene TRBV5-5; unclear D gene. The CDR3 is 12 amino acids. V lost 9 bases and J 5 bases, leaving 13 bases between the germline ends. The germline V gene encodes CDR1 SGHKS and CDR2 YYEKEE (reference sequence). In DNA, the CDR3 is TGTGCCACGGATCTGGGTATAGATACGCAGTATTTT. It specifies CATDLGIDTQYF.

The count of this clone is one. The V and J genes are TRBV4-1 and TRBJ1-4, with TRBD1 as a possible D gene (6 bases). CDR3 length: 16 amino acids. Trimming removed 0 bases from V and 0 bases from J, with 8 bases in between. Germline V gene lookup returns CDR1 MGHRA and CDR2 YSYEKL. In DNA form, the CDR3 reads TGCGCCAGCAGCCAAGACGGGACATCAACTAATGAAAAACTGTTTTTT. This encodes CASSQDGTSTNEKLFF.

This chain uses TRBV5-6 with TRBJ2-5, with TRBD1 matching over 8 bases. Germline lookup yields CDR1 SGHDT and CDR2 YYEEEE. V was clipped by 4 bases and J by 5 bases; unmatched bases: 10. The CDR3 contains 15 residues. CDR3: CASSVEDRVPETQYF. The CDR3 bases are TGTGCCAGCAGCGTAGAGGACAGGGTCCCGGAGACCCAGTACTTC.

The chain combines TRBV10-3 with TRBJ2-7; D remains unclear. Trimming removed 5 bases from V and 4 bases from J, with 12 bases in between. The germline CDR1 and CDR2 sequences are ENHRY and SYGVKD. This CDR3 has 13 amino acids. This chain's CDR3 is CAISSPTLYEQYF. Here the CDR3 DNA reads TGTGCCATCAGTTCGCCGACCCTTTACGAGCAGTACTTC.

The chain recombines TRBV28 with TRBJ1-2; D may be TRBD1 (5 bases). This CDR3 contains 16 residues. From germline, CDR1 is MDHEN and CDR2 SYDVKM. The CDR3 loop reads CALKATTPEGTSGYTF. Here the CDR3 DNA reads TGTGCTCTTAAGGCGACCACCCCGGAAGGGACCTCTGGCTACACCTTC.

This chain links TRBV9 with TRBJ2-5; D ambiguous. CDR1 and CDR2 from the germline V gene are SGDLS and YYNGEE. The ends were cut back, 4 bases at V and 2 bases at J, with 6 bases in the middle. CDR3 length: 12 amino acids. This chain's CDR3 is CASSKAQETQYF. Written as DNA, the CDR3 is TGTGCCAGCAGCAAAGCTCAAGAGACCCAGTACTTC.

The chain combines TRBV15 with TRBJ2-3, with 11 bases fitting TRBD2. The germline V gene encodes CDR1 LNHNV and CDR2 YYDKDF (reference sequence). V gave up 2 bases and J gave up 2 bases; unmatched junction bases: 6. The CDR3 loop spans 17 amino acids. The CDR3 loop reads CATSRPLAGGITDTQYF. CDR3 sequence (DNA): TGTGCCACCAGCAGACCCTTAGCGGGAGGGATCACAGATACGCAGTATTTT.

CDR3: CASSSDYRRIGNEQYF. The CDR3 DNA reads TGTGCCAGCAGTTCGGACTACCGCCGTATTGGGAACGAGCAGTACTTC. This chain uses TRBV6-5 with TRBJ2-7, with D possibly matching TRBD2 (6 bases). With 4 bases removed from V and 5 bases from J, the gap between germline ends came to 21 bases. CDR3 length equals 16 residues. Germline V gene data show CDR1 as MNHEY and CDR2 as SVGAGI.